This T cell receptor beta chain was recovered during a study of cytomegalovirus exposure and HLA in healthy donors. Study observations and caveats: In a later analysis, TCR beta V- and J-gene trimming showed a link to a missense DCLRE1C variant. A classifier reportedly called cytomegalovirus status with high sensitivity and specificity. Earlier analysis yielded a pattern in which most TCR beta V segments were productive about 87% or about 30% of the time. TCR association rates varied by HLA locus in a later analysis, with DRB1 highest and HLA-C lowest.

PCR employed 60 Vbeta and 13 Jbeta primers. Sequenced by immunoSEQ multiplex PCR; TCRdb stores in-frame clones only, minus some. Its listing shows 87,000 or so clones. Germline V gives CDR1 LGHNA, CDR2 YNFKEQ. This CDR3 contains 13 residues. Deletions cut 3 bases from V and 11 bases from J, with 16 bases between. Details on this clone: Its antigen remains unknown.

Sequenced material: PBMCs. This receptor was taken from a man aged 50 or older in good health and CMV-seropositive. The chain carries TRBV4-2 and TRBJ2-5; maybe TRBD1 (6 bases). CDR3 region: CASSQDSVYGQYF. DNA of the CDR3: TGTGCCAGCAGCCAGGACAGTGTTTATGGGCAGTACTTC.